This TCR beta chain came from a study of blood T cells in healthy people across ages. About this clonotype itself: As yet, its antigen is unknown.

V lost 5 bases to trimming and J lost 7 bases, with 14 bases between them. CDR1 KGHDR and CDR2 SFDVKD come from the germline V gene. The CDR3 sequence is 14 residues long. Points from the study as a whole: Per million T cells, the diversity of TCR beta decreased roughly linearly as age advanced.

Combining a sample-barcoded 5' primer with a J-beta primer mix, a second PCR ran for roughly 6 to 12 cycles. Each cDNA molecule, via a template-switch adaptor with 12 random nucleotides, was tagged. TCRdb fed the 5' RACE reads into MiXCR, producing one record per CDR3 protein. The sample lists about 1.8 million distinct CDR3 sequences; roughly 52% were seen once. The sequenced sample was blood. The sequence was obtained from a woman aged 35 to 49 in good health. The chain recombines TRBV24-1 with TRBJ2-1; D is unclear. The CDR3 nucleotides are TGTGCCACCAGTGGGGTGGCCACCAAGAATGAGCAGTTCTTC. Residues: CATSGVATKNEQFF.